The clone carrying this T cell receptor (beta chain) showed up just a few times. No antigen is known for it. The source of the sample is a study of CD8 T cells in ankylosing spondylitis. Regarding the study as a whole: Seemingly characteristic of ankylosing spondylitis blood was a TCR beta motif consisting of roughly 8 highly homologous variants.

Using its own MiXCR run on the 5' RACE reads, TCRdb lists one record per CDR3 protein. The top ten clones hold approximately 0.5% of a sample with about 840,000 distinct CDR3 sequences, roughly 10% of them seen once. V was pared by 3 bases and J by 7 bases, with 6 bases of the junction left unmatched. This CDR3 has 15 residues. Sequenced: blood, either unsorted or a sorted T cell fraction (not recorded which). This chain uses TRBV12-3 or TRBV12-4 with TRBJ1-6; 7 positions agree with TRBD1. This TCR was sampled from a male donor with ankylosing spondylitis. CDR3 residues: CASSFTDRSNSPLHF. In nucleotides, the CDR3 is TGTGCCAGCAGTTTTACGGACAGGTCCAATTCACCCCTCCACTTT.